One and the same sample provided the 29 T cell receptor beta chains below, sequenced in a study of response to subunit inactivated influenza vaccine. TCRdb fed the RT-PCR reads into MiXCR, producing one record per CDR3 protein. The sample has about 780,000 distinct CDR3 sequences, around a sixth seen once. This specimen consisted of PBMCs from blood, obtained around 5 days after vaccination. The receptors stem from a man aged 45-60 years who received an inactivated influenza vaccine.

The chain recombines TRBV12-3 or TRBV12-4 with TRBJ1-5, with D tentatively TRBD1 (5 bases). The CDR3 spans 15 residues. Trimming cost V 6 bases and J 2 bases, with 14 bases left between them. CDR3 bases: TGTGCCAGCAGCCGGGGTGGGGGACGCAATCAGCCCCAGCATTTT. The encoded protein is CASSRGGGRNQPQHF.

This clonotype has only a few counts. The chain employs TRBV20-1 and TRBJ1-5, with 7 bases lining up with TRBD1. Looked up from germline, CDR1 is DFQATT and CDR2 is SNEGSKA (reference sequence). CDR3 length: 16 residues. J gave up 7 bases and V 0 bases, and 12 bases lay outside the gene matches. The CDR3 DNA sequence: TGCAGTGCTAGAGATGAGCTCAGACAGGGCCTACAGCCCCAGCATTTT. This codes for CSARDELRQGLQPQHF.

This clonotype was counted a few times. This chain links TRBV11-1 with TRBJ2-7; 7 bases are shared with TRBD1. Germline CDR1 SGHAT, CDR2 FQDESV (reference sequence). CDR3 length equals 18 residues. The trim removed 4 bases at V and 1 base at J, leaving 16 bases unmatched. DNA for the CDR3: TGTGCCAGCAGCTCACCCGCGAATCGACAGGGTTGGTCCTACGAGCAGTACTTC. This gives the protein CASSSPANRQGWSYEQYF. The entire variable domain, with the rest obtained from reference TRBV11-1 and TRBJ2-7, is as follows: EAEVAQSPRYKITEKSQAVAFWCDPISGHATLYWYRQILGQGPELLVQFQDESVVDDSQLPKDRFSAERLKGVDSTLKIQPAELGDSAMYLCASSSPANRQGWSYEQYFGPGTRLTVT.

CDR3 nucleotides: TGCAGTGCAACCTCTGGGGGTACGCAGTATTTT. Its protein product is CSATSGGTQYF. The J gene is TRBJ2-3, the V gene TRBV20-1; D may be TRBD1 or TRBD2 (5 bases each). Germline V gene sequence: CDR1 DFQATT, CDR2 SNEGSKA (reference sequence). V was trimmed by 6 bases and J by 8 bases, leaving 12 bases between them. This CDR3 has 11 amino acids.

This clonotype has only a few counts. This chain uses TRBV10-3 with TRBJ1-1, with a possible D match to TRBD1 (6 bases). V was cut by 2 bases and J by 5 bases, with 18 bases left in between. Germline CDR1 is ENHRY and CDR2 is SYGVKD. The length of the CDR3 is 16 residues. CDR3 coding DNA: TGTGCCATCAGTGAGAGGACAGAATGGCTGTATACTGAAGCTTTCTTT. This sequence encodes CAISERTEWLYTEAFF.

This sequence joins TRBV20-1 and TRBJ2-7; 9 bases are a match to TRBD2. This CDR3 comprises 14 residues. Germline V gene sequence: CDR1 DFQATT, CDR2 SNEGSKA (reference sequence). V was pared by 2 bases and J by 5 bases, with 7 bases of the junction left unmatched. This chain's CDR3 is CSARRLAARNEQYF. The CDR3 bases are TGCAGTGCTAGAAGACTAGCGGCCCGAAACGAGCAGTACTTC.

This clonotype was counted between two and nine times. The chain is built from TRBV5-6 and TRBJ2-3; 11 bases are a match to TRBD2. Trimming cost V 2 bases and J 6 bases; bases outside gene matches: 8. The CDR3 length is 16 residues. Germline V gene sequence: CDR1 SGHDT, CDR2 YYEEEE. CDR3 region: CASSFGLAGSVDTQYF. CDR3 DNA: TGTGCCAGCAGCTTCGGACTAGCGGGCTCTGTCGATACGCAGTATTTT.

The gene calls are TRBV5-1 and TRBJ2-1; 8 nucleotides align to TRBD2. V gave up 1 base and J gave up 4 bases; unmatched junction bases: 13. The CDR3 is 18 residues long. Per the germline V gene, CDR1 is SGHRS and CDR2 is YFSETQ. The CDR3: CASSLLSGAVMGYNEQFF. Here the CDR3 DNA reads TGCGCCAGCAGCTTGCTTAGCGGGGCGGTAATGGGTTACAATGAGCAGTTCTTC.

This clonotype was seen a few times. The rearrangement joins TRBV11-2 to TRBJ2-2; no clear D. V lost 3 bases and J lost 3, with 5 bases in between. The CDR3 sequence is 13 residues long. Germline CDR1 is SGHAT and CDR2 is FQNNGV. CDR3 DNA: TGTGCCAGCAGCTTTGTGTACACCGGGGAGCTGTTTTTT. Protein sequence: CASSFVYTGELFF.

The rearrangement links TRBV7-2 to TRBJ2-3; D possibly uses TRBD1 or TRBD2 (6 bases each). V dropped 5 bases and J dropped 2 bases, with 14 bases sitting between them. Germline V gene lookup returns CDR1 SGHTA and CDR2 FQGNSA. CDR3 length: 15 residues. DNA of the CDR3: TGTGCCAGCAGCCCCCTAGGGGGGACCACAGATACGCAGTATTTT. It codes for CASSPLGGTTDTQYF.

This clonotype has a count of ten or more. The chain uses TRBV5-5 and TRBJ2-1; 9 nucleotides match TRBD1. V lost 0 bases, J lost 3 bases, and 1 base stayed unmatched. This CDR3 comprises 15 residues. CDR1 is SGHKS, CDR2 YYEKEE, per germline (reference sequence). CDR3 coding DNA: TGTGCCAGCAGCTTGGTGGGACAGGGCTACAATGAGCAGTTCTTC. Translation gives CASSLVGQGYNEQFF. Filled out from reference TRBV5-5 and TRBJ2-1, the complete variable domain reads DAGVTQSPTHLIKTRGQQVTLRCSPISGHKSVSWYQQVLGQGPQFIFQYYEKEERGRGNFPDRFSARQFPNYSSELNVNALLLGDSALYLCASSLVGQGYNEQFFGPGTRLTVL.

This clonotype is a singleton in its sample. This rearrangement joins TRBV12-3 or TRBV12-4 to TRBJ1-5; no clear D gene. The CDR3 runs 13 residues. Between the trimmed V and J ends, which lost 2 bases and 6 bases, there was a span of 8 bases. The CDR3 nucleotides read TGTGCCAGCAGTTTAATCCTGGGTCAGCCCCAGCATTTT. Translated, it gives CASSLILGQPQHF.

The genes are TRBV14 and TRBJ2-7; D unclear. The germline V and J ends were trimmed by 0 bases and 4 bases, with 13 bases remaining between them. Germline CDR1 and CDR2: SGHDN and FVKESK. This CDR3 is 15 amino acids long. The CDR3 coding sequence is TGTGCCAGCAGCCAAGATCTACTTCGCCCTTACGAGCAGTACTTC. Its translation is CASSQDLLRPYEQYF. The full variable domain, with the rest looked up from reference TRBV14 and TRBJ2-7, is EAGVTQFPSHSVIEKGQTVTLRCDPISGHDNLYWYRRVMGKEIKFLLHFVKESKQDESGMPNNRFLAERTGGTYSTLKVQPAELEDSGVYFCASSQDLLRPYEQYFGPGTRLTVT.

Only a few counts were recorded for this clonotype. This sequence joins TRBV27 and TRBJ2-1; 11 bases are shared with TRBD2. Looked up from germline, CDR1 is MNHEY and CDR2 is SMNVEV (reference sequence). This CDR3 has 17 amino acids. V lost 1 base and J lost 7; bases outside the gene matches: 9. The DNA for the CDR3 is TGTGCCAGCAGTTTATGGGCTATAGCGGGGGGGTCTAATGAGCAGTTCTTC. This encodes CASSLWAIAGGSNEQFF.

This clonotype was seen a handful of times. The rearrangement links TRBV12-3 or TRBV12-4 to TRBJ2-3; D is ambiguous. Deletions cut 6 bases from V and 0 bases from J, with 16 bases between. There are 16 residues in the CDR3. The CDR3 reads CASSSRAFSSTDTQYF. The CDR3 DNA follows: TGTGCCAGCAGCTCTCGGGCCTTTTCTAGCACAGATACGCAGTATTTT.

This sequence joins TRBV5-4 and TRBJ2-3, with 9 nucleotides matching TRBD1. The CDR3 covers 12 residues. Trimming removed 4 bases from V and 9 bases from J; junction bases left unmatched: 3. The germline CDR1 and CDR2 sequences are SGHNT and YYREEE (reference sequence). As DNA, the CDR3 is TGTGCCAGCAGCCCTGGACAGGGGACGCAGTATTTT. Translating gives CASSPGQGTQYF.

The rearrangement joins TRBV20-1 to TRBJ1-2; maybe TRBD1 (5 bases). The germline V and J ends were trimmed by 2 bases and 4 bases, with 14 bases remaining between them. This CDR3 region has 14 residues. In germline, CDR1 is DFQATT, CDR2 SNEGSKA (reference sequence). CDR3 region: CSARFTGLFYGYTF. The CDR3 nucleotides are TGCAGTGCTAGATTTACAGGTCTCTTCTATGGCTACACCTTC.

The chain combines TRBV11-2 with TRBJ2-1; a weak D match, TRBD2 (5 bases). This CDR3 region has 17 residues. Trimming pared 0 bases from V and 5 bases from J, leaving 17 bases between. CDR1 is SGHAT, CDR2 FQNNGV, per germline. CDR3 DNA sequence: TGTGCCAGCAGCTTAGATGGGTTGGGGAGATCGAACAATGAGCAGTTCTTC. Translating gives CASSLDGLGRSNNEQFF.

The sample holds many counts of this clonotype. The V call is TRBV5-1, the J call TRBJ2-3; no definite D call. In germline, CDR1 is SGHRS, CDR2 YFSETQ. The CDR3 is made up of 13 amino acids. Trimming pared 1 base from V and 4 bases from J, leaving 7 bases between. The DNA of the CDR3 is TGCGCCAGCAGCTTGTTGGGCGCAGATACGCAGTATTTT. Translating gives CASSLLGADTQYF.

In its sample, this clonotype was seen a few times. J is TRBJ2-1 and V is TRBV5-1; possible D gene TRBD1, 5 bases. The V and J ends lost 0 bases and 5 bases respectively, with 9 bases between them. The CDR3 is 14 residues long. Germline CDR1 and CDR2: SGHRS and YFSETQ. The chain's CDR3 is CASSLGQLNNEQFF. The CDR3 nucleotides read TGCGCCAGCAGCTTGGGACAGCTAAACAATGAGCAGTTCTTC.

There are a few counts of this clonotype. The genes are TRBV9 and TRBJ2-3, with 8 bases aligning to TRBD2. Germline V gives CDR1 SGDLS, CDR2 YYNGEE. The CDR3 has 15 amino acids. Germline trimming cut 2 bases from V and 4 bases from J; bases unmatched to any gene: 6. Here the CDR3 reads CASSVSGGGADTQYF. Written as DNA, the CDR3 is TGTGCCAGCAGCGTCTCGGGAGGGGGGGCAGATACGCAGTATTTT. Complete variable domain (other parts from reference TRBV9 and TRBJ2-3): DSGVTQTPKHLITATGQRVTLRCSPRSGDLSVYWYQQSLDQGLQFLIQYYNGEERAKGNILERFSAQQFPDLHSELNLSSLELGDSALYFCASSVSGGGADTQYFGPGTRLTVL.

In this sample, this clonotype turned up a few times. This chain joins TRBV2 and TRBJ2-7; D gene ambiguous. V shed 1 base and J shed 0 bases, with 7 bases lying between them. Germline-derived CDR1 and CDR2 are SNHLY and FYNNEI. The CDR3 sequence is 14 residues long. CDR3 sequence: CASSEGQFSYEQYF. Here the CDR3 DNA reads TGTGCCAGCAGTGAAGGTCAGTTCTCCTACGAGCAGTACTTC. Drawing the rest from reference TRBV2 and TRBJ2-7, the complete variable domain is EPEVTQTPSHQVTQMGQEVILRCVPISNHLYFYWYRQILGQKVEFLVSFYNNEISEKSEIFDDQFSVERPDGSNFTLKIRSTKLEDSAMYFCASSEGQFSYEQYFGPGTRLTVT.

This clonotype came up a few times. This chain joins TRBV28 and TRBJ1-5, with 9 bases lining up with TRBD1. Germline CDR1 MDHEN, CDR2 SYDVKM. The CDR3 totals 16 residues. V gave up 5 bases and J gave up 3 bases; unmatched junction bases: 8. CDR3 coding DNA: TGTGCCAGCAGTCCCGGGACAGGGAGCTTCAATCAGCCCCAGCATTTT. It encodes CASSPGTGSFNQPQHF.

This clonotype has only a few counts. The rearrangement uses TRBV28 and TRBJ2-7; maybe TRBD2 (6 bases). The CDR3 loop spans 13 amino acids. V dropped 5 bases and J dropped 3 bases, with 11 bases sitting between them. Germline lookup yields CDR1 MDHEN and CDR2 SYDVKM. The CDR3 DNA is TGTGCCAGCAGTCCCCCGGGGGTCTACGAGCAGTACTTC. Translation: CASSPPGVYEQYF.

V is TRBV6-2 or TRBV6-3 and J is TRBJ2-3; D ambiguous. CDR3 length equals 13 residues. CDR1 is MNHEY and CDR2 is SVGEGT in the germline V gene. V was trimmed by 6 bases and J by 7 bases, leaving 14 bases between them. The CDR3 bases are TGTGCCAGCAGGATTATGGGCCTTAATACGCAGTATTTT. Translating it yields CASRIMGLNTQYF.

This clonotype was found many times. This chain uses TRBV29-1 with TRBJ2-3; D is uncertain. Germline-derived CDR1 and CDR2 are SQVTM and ANQGSEA. The CDR3 runs to 15 residues. Trimming removed 2 bases from V and 0 bases from J, with 12 bases in between. This CDR3 reads CSVETKGLSTDTQYF. CDR3 DNA: TGCAGCGTTGAAACTAAAGGCCTAAGCACAGATACGCAGTATTTT.

This clonotype showed up just a few times. The rearrangement uses TRBV7-9 and TRBJ2-7; the match to TRBD1 covers 9 bases. Germline trimming cut 5 bases from V and 3 bases from J; bases unmatched to any gene: 8. CDR1 is SEHNR, CDR2 FQNEAQ, per germline (reference sequence). The CDR3 has 15 amino acids. The CDR3 DNA reads TGTGCCAGCAGCCCGTGGGGACAGGGTATCTACGAGCAGTACTTC. The encoded protein is CASSPWGQGIYEQYF.

J is TRBJ2-7 and V is TRBV5-1, with 8 bases that match TRBD2. CDR1 is SGHRS, CDR2 YFSETQ, per germline. This CDR3 contains 15 residues. V was clipped by 0 bases and J by 1 base; unmatched bases: 3. CDR3 nucleotide sequence: TGCGCCAGCAGCTTGGAGCAGCGGGAGTCCTACGAGCAGTACTTC. This sequence encodes CASSLEQRESYEQYF.

This clonotype was recorded at least ten times. The rearrangement uses TRBV10-3 and TRBJ2-3; 9 nucleotides match TRBD1. V shed 10 bases and J 4 bases; nucleotides not matched to a gene: 3. This CDR3 contains 12 residues. Germline CDR1 reads ENHRY; CDR2 reads SYGVKD. The CDR3 DNA sequence: TGTGCCACACGACAGGGGGCAGATACGCAGTATTTT. Translating gives CATRQGADTQYF.